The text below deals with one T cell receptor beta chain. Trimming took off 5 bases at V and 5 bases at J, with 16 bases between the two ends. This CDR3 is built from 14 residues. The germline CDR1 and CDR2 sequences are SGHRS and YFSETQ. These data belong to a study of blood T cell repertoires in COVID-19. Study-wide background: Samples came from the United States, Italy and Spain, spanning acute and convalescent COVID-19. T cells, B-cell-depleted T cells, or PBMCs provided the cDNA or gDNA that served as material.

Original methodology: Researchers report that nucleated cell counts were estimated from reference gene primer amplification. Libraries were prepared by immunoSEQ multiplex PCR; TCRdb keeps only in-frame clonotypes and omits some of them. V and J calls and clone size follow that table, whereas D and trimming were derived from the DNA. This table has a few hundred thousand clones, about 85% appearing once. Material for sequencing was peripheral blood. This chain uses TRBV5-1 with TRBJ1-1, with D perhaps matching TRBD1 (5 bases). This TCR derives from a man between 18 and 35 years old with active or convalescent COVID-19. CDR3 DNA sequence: TGCGCCAGCAGTCCAGGGTGGGGAAGGACTGAAGCTTTCTTT. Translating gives CASSPGWGRTEAFF.